This record covers a single TCR beta chain. Antigen unknown. This sample is part of a study of PD-1 blockade in classical Hodgkin lymphoma. The study's findings and limits: Newly diagnosed patients had diversity similar to the baseline diversity of complete responders. A significant rise in TCR diversity was seen by C4D1 for CD4+ cells but not for CD8+ cells. Some patients began nivolumab under 1 year after ASCT. These patients were excluded from later analyses.

Each patient experienced a relapse that followed autologous stem cell transplantation, and brentuximab vedotin exposure varied. Isolated CD8+ T cells were derived from thawed PBMCs through magnetic negative selection. The patients, who had relapsed/refractory classical Hodgkin lymphoma, achieved best responses of complete response, partial response or progressive disease. TCRdb keeps only in-frame clones here, not all; method: immunoSEQ multiplex PCR. The sample shows approximately 11,000 clones, more than 70% of them seen only once. The V gene's germline CDR1 is SGHDT and CDR2 YYEEEE. The V and J ends lost 3 bases and 0 bases respectively, with 16 bases between them. There are 17 residues in the CDR3.

This sample comprised CD8+ T cells from blood, obtained at baseline. The chain uses TRBV5-6 and TRBJ2-1; D is perhaps TRBD2 (6 bases). The clonotype originates from a human donor with classical Hodgkin lymphoma. DNA for the CDR3: TGTGCCAGCAGCTCGCGGGACTCTAGTTTCTCCTACAATGAGCAGTTCTTC. Translated, it gives CASSSRDSSFSYNEQFF.